The 23 T cell receptor beta chains below all came from one sample that was sequenced in a study of identical twins. In TCRdb, the 5' RACE reads were re-called with MiXCR into one record per CDR3 protein. The sample yields fewer than 500,000 distinct CDR3 sequences, approximately 15% seen once. These sequences were also reported in another study, on yellow fever vaccine responses in identical twins.

Sequencing used CD4+ T cells sorted from blood. The receptors were sampled from a woman aged 18 to 35 in good health.

This clonotype was seen a handful of times. The V call is TRBV4-2, the J call TRBJ2-3, with D maybe TRBD2 (6 bases). The CDR3 sequence is 15 residues long. The V gene lost 1 base and the J gene lost 2 bases, with 10 bases spanning the gap. Germline CDR1 reads LGHNA; CDR2 reads YNFKEQ. The CDR3 coding sequence is TGTGCCAGCAGCCAAGTGTCTAGCGTCACAGATACGCAGTATTTT. Encoded protein: CASSQVSSVTDTQYF.

J is TRBJ1-2 and V is TRBV5-1; D remains ambiguous. Germline CDR1 SGHRS, CDR2 YFSETQ. There are 13 residues in the CDR3. Deletions cut 4 bases from V and 4 bases from J, with 11 bases between. For the CDR3, the DNA is TGCGCCAGCAGCCGCGACGGACCCTATGGCTACACCTTC. Amino acid sequence: CASSRDGPYGYTF.

This clonotype turned up a few times. V usage is TRBV2 and J usage is TRBJ1-5, with D maybe TRBD1 (6 bases). CDR1 SNHLY and CDR2 FYNNEI come from the germline V gene. The CDR3 covers 14 residues. The V end lost 6 bases, the J end lost 4 bases, and 13 bases lay between the germline ends. CDR3 region: CASRNREGNQPQHF. For the CDR3, the DNA is TGTGCCAGCAGGAACAGGGAAGGGAATCAGCCCCAGCATTTT. The entire variable domain, with the rest obtained from reference TRBV2 and TRBJ1-5, is as follows: EPEVTQTPSHQVTQMGQEVILRCVPISNHLYFYWYRQILGQKVEFLVSFYNNEISEKSEIFDDQFSVERPDGSNFTLKIRSTKLEDSAMYFCASRNREGNQPQHFGDGTRLSIL.

The V and J genes are TRBV5-1 and TRBJ2-5; D may be TRBD2 (5 bases). Trimming removed 0 bases at V and 3 bases at J, with 12 bases between. Germline V gene data show CDR1 as SGHRS and CDR2 as YFSETQ. The CDR3 sequence is 15 residues long. The CDR3 region is CASSLEWRSEETQYF. CDR3 in DNA: TGCGCCAGCAGCTTGGAGTGGAGGAGTGAAGAGACCCAGTACTTC.

This clonotype was detected a few times. V is TRBV5-1 and J is TRBJ2-7; the D is unclear. This CDR3 has 14 amino acids. Trimming took 3 bases from V and 2 from J, leaving 12 bases between them. CDR1 is SGHRS and CDR2 is YFSETQ in the germline V gene. CDR3 coding DNA: TGCGCCAGCAGCTATCTACAGTTCACCTACGAGCAGTACTTC. The encoded protein is CASSYLQFTYEQYF.

This clonotype appeared a few times. V usage is TRBV7-2 and J usage is TRBJ2-1; TRBD1 is a possible D gene (8 bases). In germline, CDR1 is SGHTA, CDR2 FQGNSA. The V and J ends lost 3 bases and 8 bases respectively, with 17 bases between them. The CDR3 covers 15 residues. CDR3 amino acids: CASSFVGQGGYEQFF. The CDR3 DNA reads TGTGCCAGCAGCTTTGTCGGACAGGGAGGGTATGAGCAGTTCTTC. The complete variable domain, with remaining parts taken from reference TRBV7-2 and TRBJ2-1, reads GAGVSQSPSNKVTEKGKDVELRCDPISGHTALYWYRQSLGQGLEFLIYFQGNSAPDKSGLPSDRFSAERTGGSVSTLTIQRTQQEDSAVYLCASSFVGQGGYEQFFGPGTRLTVL.

The chain employs TRBV18 and TRBJ2-4; D may match TRBD1 or TRBD2 (5 bases each). CDR1 and CDR2 (germline): KGHSH, LQKENI. V lost 3 bases to trimming and J lost 6 bases, with 12 bases between them. This CDR3 spans 14 amino acids. Here the CDR3 reads CASSPSRDRNIQYF. The CDR3 nucleotides are TGTGCCAGCTCACCCAGTCGGGACCGAAACATTCAGTACTTC. The full variable domain, its missing parts supplied by reference TRBV18 and TRBJ2-4, is NAGVMQNPRHLVRRRGQEARLRCSPMKGHSHVYWYRQLPEEGLKFMVYLQKENIIDESGMPKERFSAEFPKEGPSILRIQQVVRGDSAAYFCASSPSRDRNIQYFGAGTRLSVL.

This clonotype was seen at least ten times. The chain joins TRBV5-5 to TRBJ2-3; 13 bases are a match to TRBD2. Germline V lookup: CDR1 SGHKS, CDR2 YYEKEE (reference sequence). With V trimmed by 4 bases and J by 2 bases, 7 bases remained unmatched. The CDR3 sequence is 17 residues long. CDR3 loop: CASSPQGLAGPTDTQYF. CDR3 sequence (DNA): TGTGCCAGCAGCCCCCAGGGACTAGCGGGACCCACAGATACGCAGTATTTT.

This clonotype was counted between two and nine times. The chain recombines TRBV28 with TRBJ2-2, with 7 bases that match TRBD2. CDR1 MDHEN and CDR2 SYDVKM come from the germline V gene. This CDR3 spans 14 amino acids. After removal of 7 bases from V and 7 bases from J, the junction contained 9 bases not matched to a gene. The CDR3 DNA sequence: TGTGCCAGCACGGTGGGAGGGGCCGACGGGGAGCTGTTTTTT. It specifies CASTVGGADGELFF.

This chain uses TRBV4-3 with TRBJ2-3, with 7 bases identical to TRBD2. Looked up from germline, CDR1 is LGHNA and CDR2 is YSLEER. The V and J ends lost 3 bases and 5 bases, in that order; junction bases with no gene match: 5. The CDR3 consists of 14 residues. CDR3: CASSHLGGGDTQYF. Here the CDR3 DNA reads TGCGCCAGCAGCCATTTGGGGGGGGGAGATACGCAGTATTTT.

This clonotype was seen at least ten times. This chain joins TRBV25-1 and TRBJ1-6, with D perhaps matching TRBD1 (6 bases). Germline-derived CDR1 and CDR2 are MGHDK and SYGVNS. With 4 bases removed from V and 8 bases from J, the gap between germline ends came to 15 bases. CDR3 size: 15 residues. The CDR3 coding sequence is TGTGCCAGCAGTGGACAGGACCTCACATATTCACCCCTCCACTTT. This codes for CASSGQDLTYSPLHF.

Regarding this clonotype: This may be a read error: a much more frequent sequence differs by one nucleotide. This chain links TRBV28 with TRBJ2-7; D call uncertain. Trimming cost V 6 bases and J 0 bases, with 12 bases left between them. The CDR3 consists of 14 residues. CDR1 and CDR2 (germline): MDHEN, SYDVKM. CDR3 bases: TGTGCCAGCAGATTAAAACCGTTCTCCTACGAGCAGTACTTC. Its protein is CASRLKPFSYEQYF.

As DNA, the CDR3 is TGCGCCAGCAGCCAAGCGCTCTCTATGTACGAGCAGTACTTC. It specifies CASSQALSMYEQYF. V and J are TRBV4-3 and TRBJ2-7; D remains unclear. CDR1 and CDR2 (germline): LGHNA, YSLEER. The CDR3 is 14 residues long. V was shortened by 1 base and J by 4 bases, with 11 bases between the two germline ends.

This clonotype appeared a few times. The rearrangement uses TRBV7-9 and TRBJ1-1, with D possibly matching TRBD1 (5 bases). From germline, CDR1 is SEHNR and CDR2 FQNEAQ (reference sequence). V dropped 0 bases and J dropped 8 bases, with 16 bases sitting between them. The CDR3 is made up of 15 amino acids. The CDR3 reads CASSLALRDRGEAFF. CDR3 sequence (DNA): TGTGCCAGCAGCTTAGCGCTCCGGGACCGCGGGGAAGCTTTCTTT.

This clonotype has a handful of counts. CDR3 protein: CASSLGTSGGAEQYF. The CDR3 DNA reads TGTGCCAGCAGCTTAGGGACTAGCGGGGGGGCCGAGCAGTACTTC. The chain joins TRBV7-2 to TRBJ2-7; the match to TRBD2 covers 15 bases. The CDR3 covers 15 residues. The J segment lost 6 bases and the V segment lost 1 base, leaving 1 base of the junction unmatched. Germline V gene data show CDR1 as SGHTA and CDR2 as FQGNSA.

This clonotype was recorded a few times. This chain uses TRBV12-3 or TRBV12-4 with TRBJ2-7; 7 bases map to TRBD1. The CDR3 is made up of 13 amino acids. V dropped 6 bases and J dropped 9; count of bases not matched to a gene: 11. This CDR3 reads CASRRGQVDGQYF. The CDR3 region has the DNA TGTGCCAGCAGACGTGGACAGGTGGACGGGCAGTACTTC.

The chain combines TRBV12-3 or TRBV12-4 with TRBJ1-3, with D hard to call. The length of the CDR3 is 13 residues. V shed 7 bases and J shed 0 bases, with 7 bases lying between them. The CDR3 loop reads CASTTSSGNTIYF. Here the CDR3 DNA reads TGTGCCAGCACCACTTCCTCTGGAAACACCATATATTTT.

For this clonotype: A much larger clone differs by one base, so this may be a read error. This chain links TRBV12-3 or TRBV12-4 with TRBJ2-7; D might be TRBD1 (5 bases). Trimming stripped 6 bases from V and 1 base from J, with 10 bases between. This CDR3 is built from 13 residues. CDR3 sequence: CASRTTESYEQYF. As DNA, the CDR3 is TGTGCCAGCAGGACGACAGAGTCCTACGAGCAGTACTTC.

This clonotype showed up just a few times. The chain uses TRBV20-1 and TRBJ1-5; D might be TRBD1 (5 bases). V gave up 6 bases and J gave up 4 bases, with 10 bases separating them. The CDR3 contains 12 residues. Germline V gives CDR1 DFQATT, CDR2 SNEGSKA (reference sequence). The CDR3 sequence: CSASRENQPQHF. Written as DNA, the CDR3 is TGCAGTGCAAGCAGGGAAAATCAGCCCCAGCATTTT.

This clonotype came up a few times. This chain joins TRBV7-2 and TRBJ2-6; no clear D gene. Germline V gene lookup returns CDR1 SGHTA and CDR2 FQGNSA. CDR3 length: 16 residues. V gave up 5 bases and J gave up 4 bases, with 15 bases separating them. Here the CDR3 reads CASSQPTGSGANVLTF. Here the CDR3 DNA reads TGTGCCAGCAGCCAACCTACTGGGTCCGGGGCCAACGTCCTGACTTTC. The full variable domain, its missing parts supplied by reference TRBV7-2 and TRBJ2-6, is GAGVSQSPSNKVTEKGKDVELRCDPISGHTALYWYRQSLGQGLEFLIYFQGNSAPDKSGLPSDRFSAERTGGSVSTLTIQRTQQEDSAVYLCASSQPTGSGANVLTFGAGSRLTVL.

This clonotype showed up just a few times. The genes are TRBV27 and TRBJ2-2, with TRBD2 matching over 8 bases. Germline loops: CDR1 MNHEY, CDR2 SMNVEV (reference sequence). V shed 7 bases and J 4 bases; nucleotides not matched to a gene: 5. The CDR3 extends over 14 amino acids. The CDR3 spells CASMVLAATGELFF. In DNA, the CDR3 is TGTGCCAGCATGGTACTAGCGGCCACCGGGGAGCTGTTTTTT.

Only a few counts were recorded for this clonotype. The chain combines TRBV18 with TRBJ2-7; 10 positions match TRBD1. CDR3 length equals 14 residues. V lost 8 bases and J lost 9; bases outside the gene matches: 13. CDR1 is KGHSH, CDR2 LQKENI, per germline. CDR3 protein: CASTGTGEPSPQYF. In DNA form, the CDR3 reads TGTGCCAGCACCGGGACAGGGGAACCCTCCCCGCAGTACTTC.

A few counts support this clonotype. V and J are TRBV18 and TRBJ2-2, with 7 bases fitting TRBD2. Trimming cost V 6 bases and J 4 bases; bases outside gene matches: 14. The germline CDR1 and CDR2 sequences are KGHSH and LQKENI. The CDR3 runs to 17 residues. DNA for the CDR3: TGTGCCAGCTCCCCTAATGCGGGAGCGCACAGCACCGGGGAGCTGTTTTTT. Translated, it gives CASSPNAGAHSTGELFF.